This TCR beta chain was recorded in a study of cytomegalovirus exposure and HLA in healthy donors. Study-level background: In an earlier analysis, 90 million to 130 million unique TCR beta sequences were found from 150 million to 200 million T cells. Study results and caveats: A later analysis revealed that TCR association rates differed between HLA loci, peaking at DRB1 and bottoming out at HLA-C. The study listed roughly 160 cytomegalovirus-associated TCR beta chains.

This PCR relied on a set of 60 Vbeta primers and 13 Jbeta primers. Clones were sequenced by immunoSEQ multiplex PCR, and TCRdb holds only the in-frame ones, with some missing. Of roughly 150,000 clones listed, 73% were seen once; the top ten hold 1.5% to 2%. This clone was seen more than once but under ten times. Its antigen is undetermined. The donors comprised healthy bone marrow donors. Trimming took off 3 bases at V and 0 bases at J, with 9 bases between the two ends. CDR3 size: 14 residues. Germline V gives CDR1 SGHKS, CDR2 YYEKEE (reference sequence). The sample consisted of PBMCs. J is TRBJ1-1 and V is TRBV5-5; a possible D gene is TRBD1 (6 bases). This TCR was sampled from a woman between 18 and 29 years old in good health and CMV-seronegative. The DNA of the CDR3 is TGTGCCAGCAGCTGGGACACTATGAACACTGAAGCTTTCTTT. It yields the protein CASSWDTMNTEAFF.